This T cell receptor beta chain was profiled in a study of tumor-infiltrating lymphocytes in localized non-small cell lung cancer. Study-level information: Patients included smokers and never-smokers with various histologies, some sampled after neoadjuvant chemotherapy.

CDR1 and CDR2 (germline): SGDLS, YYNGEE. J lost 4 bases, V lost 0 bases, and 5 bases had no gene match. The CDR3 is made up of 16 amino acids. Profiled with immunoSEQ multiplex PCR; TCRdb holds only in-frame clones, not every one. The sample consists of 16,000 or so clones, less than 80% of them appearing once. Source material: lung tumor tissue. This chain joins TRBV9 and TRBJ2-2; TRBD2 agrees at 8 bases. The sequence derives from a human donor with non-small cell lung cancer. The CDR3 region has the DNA TGTGCCAGCAGCGTAGTGCCAGCGGGAGCCACCGGGGAGCTGTTTTTT. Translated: CASSVVPAGATGELFF.